The clone carrying this T cell receptor beta chain was found once. The data are from a study of blood T cell repertoires in COVID-19. As for the study in general: The United States, Italy and Spain provided the acute and convalescent COVID-19 samples. T cells, B-cell-depleted T cells, or PBMCs supplied cDNA or gDNA.

Per the study methods: The assay estimated nucleated cells by amplifying reference gene primers. The table came from immunoSEQ multiplex PCR; TCRdb's copy has only in-frame clones and leaves some out. That table furnishes V, J and clone size, whereas the DNA furnished D and trimming. The table records roughly 96,000 clones, 82% of them present only once. Germline CDR1 SGHTA, CDR2 FQGNSA. The CDR3 is made up of 15 amino acids. V gave up 5 bases and J gave up 6 bases, with 17 bases separating them. The sample consisted of peripheral blood. This TCR came from an elderly man with acute or convalescent COVID-19. The chain has TRBV7-2 and TRBJ2-4; TRBD1 is a possible D gene (5 bases). CDR3 region: CASSLSRAQGNIQYF. As DNA, the CDR3 is TGTGCCAGCAGCCTGAGCCGGGCCCAGGGAAACATTCAGTACTTC.